This TCR beta chain was sequenced for a study of OX40 agonist ivuxolimab in advanced cancers. Study-wide results and limits: The study found that CD8+ T cells averaged more expanded clones than CD4+. Dosing at 0.1 to 3.0 mg/kg was accompanied by clonal expansion of CD4+ and CD8+ blood T cells by week 6.

TCRdb's copy holds only in-frame clones and misses some; the assay was immunoSEQ multiplex PCR. The data hold about 86,000 clones, with 87% observed a single time. The CDR3 sequence is 15 residues long. The ends were cut back, 0 bases at V and 1 base at J, with 10 bases in the middle. CDR1 SGDLS and CDR2 YYNGEE come from the germline V gene. As concerns this clone: Antigen unknown.

V gene TRBV9 combines with J gene TRBJ1-1, with D unclear. This sequence was found in an adult with an advanced solid tumor such as melanoma, head and neck, liver or kidney cancer. The sample here was CD4+ or CD8+ T cells sorted from blood, taken in a trial of the OX40 agonist ivuxolimab. The CDR3, as DNA: TGTGCCAGCAGCGTAGGGCAGGCGACGAACACTGAAGCTTTCTTT. This sequence encodes CASSVGQATNTEAFF.